This entry is about one T cell receptor (beta chain). Its matching antigen is unknown. As handled by the study authors: ImmunoSEQ junction-only sequences lacked quality scores, so their filtering differed. Produced via immunoSEQ multiplex PCR; TCRdb's table is partial and in-frame only. V and J calls and clone size are given by that table; D and trimming were obtained from the DNA. Seen here are about 2.4 million clones, 93% observed once, and the top ten hold roughly 0.36%. The record originates from a study of shared clonotypes between healthy human individuals. Regarding the study as a whole: Investigators collected only blood, and repertoires in tissues likely differ.

Donation came from healthy HIV-negative adults that had no recent acute infections or vaccinations. CDR1 is LGHNA and CDR2 is YSLEER in the germline V gene. With 0 bases removed from V and 7 bases from J, the gap between germline ends came to 10 bases. The CDR3 runs to 14 residues. The sequenced sample consisted of naive CD4+ T cells from PBMCs. Subset given: CD45RA+ positively selected. The rearrangement joins TRBV4-3 to TRBJ1-5; D is ambiguous. This receptor was identified in a man between 18 and 35 years old in good health. Some clones in this sample may be carry-over from other donors' samples. This CDR3 is CASSQEVREQPQHF. The CDR3 region has the DNA TGCGCCAGCAGCCAAGAGGTTCGCGAGCAGCCCCAGCATTTT.